A single sample gave rise to the 21 T cell receptor beta chains below, sequenced in a study of blood T cell repertoires in COVID-19. Produced via immunoSEQ multiplex PCR; TCRdb's table is partial and in-frame only. This table has 200,000 to 250,000 clones, 65% to 90% appearing once. Source material: peripheral blood. Receptor source: a man over 45 with acute or convalescent COVID-19.

This rearrangement joins TRBV7-2 to TRBJ1-1, with TRBD1 as a possible D gene (5 bases). V lost 2 bases, J lost 0 bases, and 13 bases lay in between. The CDR3 totals 16 residues. CDR1 is SGHTA and CDR2 is FQGNSA in the germline V gene. CDR3 in amino acids: CASSLTAGRMNTEAFF. CDR3 in DNA: TGTGCCAGCAGCTTAACGGCGGGACGGATGAACACTGAAGCTTTCTTT.

The chain employs TRBV6-5 and TRBJ1-2, with 7 bases aligning to TRBD1. V dropped 7 bases and J dropped 7; count of bases not matched to a gene: 9. This CDR3 is built from 13 residues. CDR1 and CDR2 from the germline V gene are MNHEY and SVGAGI. Here the CDR3 DNA reads TGTGCCAGCACGGACAGGATAGAAGGTGGCTACACCTTC. It encodes CASTDRIEGGYTF.

J is TRBJ1-2 and V is TRBV9; a possible D gene is TRBD1 (6 bases). The CDR3 is 15 residues long. Germline loops: CDR1 SGDLS, CDR2 YYNGEE. The ends were cut back, 3 bases at V and 4 bases at J, with 16 bases in the middle. CDR3 in DNA: TGTGCCAGCAGCGCCGGCTCGGGGGGCGCCTATGGCTACACCTTC. Its protein product is CASSAGSGGAYGYTF.

The V and J genes are TRBV12-3 or TRBV12-4 and TRBJ1-2; 8 bases line up with TRBD1. V lost 6 bases, J lost 2 bases, and 2 bases stayed unmatched. The CDR3 totals 13 residues. The CDR3 region has the DNA TGTGCCAGCAGAAGACAGGGGAACTATGGCTACACCTTC. This codes for CASRRQGNYGYTF.

Only a few counts were recorded for this clone. J is TRBJ2-1 and V is TRBV5-8; 8 bases match TRBD2. This CDR3 contains 18 residues. Germline V CDR1 and CDR2: SGHTS, YDEGEE. Germline trimming cut 5 bases from V and 1 base from J; bases unmatched to any gene: 14. CDR3 sequence (DNA): TGTGCCAGCAGTTCTGGACGGGGGGGGCAGAGTTCCTACAATGAGCAGTTCTTC. Its protein product is CASSSGRGGQSSYNEQFF. Full variable domain (remainder filled in from reference TRBV5-8 and TRBJ2-1): EAGVTQSPTHLIKTRGQQATLRCSPISGHTSVYWYQQALGLGLQFLLWYDEGEERNRGNFPPRFSGRQFPNYSSELNVNALELEDSALYLCASSSGRGGQSSYNEQFFGPGTRLTVL.

This chain uses TRBV19 with TRBJ1-2; the D is unclear. The V gene lost 7 bases and the J gene lost 3 bases, with 12 bases spanning the gap. This CDR3 is 13 amino acids long. CDR1 and CDR2 (germline): LNHDA, SQIVND (reference sequence). The CDR3 sequence is CASKPGIDYGYTF. The CDR3 DNA reads as TGTGCCAGTAAGCCGGGGATAGACTATGGCTACACCTTC.

The rearrangement uses TRBV5-4 and TRBJ2-3; TRBD2 matches at 9 bases. The junction had 3 bases not matched to a gene; V was cut back by 1 base and J by 3 bases. The CDR3 runs to 15 residues. Germline V gives CDR1 SGHNT, CDR2 YYREEE (reference sequence). The CDR3 sequence: CASSLSGGMTDTQYF. DNA of the CDR3: TGTGCCAGCAGCTTGAGCGGGGGGATGACAGATACGCAGTATTTT.

The chain joins TRBV4-1 to TRBJ2-1; 10 bases are a match to TRBD2. From germline, CDR1 is MGHRA and CDR2 YSYEKL. CDR3 length: 18 residues. Trimming took 2 bases from V and 5 from J; bases not matched to a gene: 12. The CDR3 loop reads CASSQRVFNSGGDNEQFF. CDR3 sequence (DNA): TGCGCCAGCAGCCAACGGGTCTTTAACAGCGGGGGGGACAATGAGCAGTTCTTC.

The chain couples TRBV7-9 to TRBJ2-7; TRBD2 might be the D (6 bases). V lost 6 bases and J 1 base, leaving 19 bases between the germline ends. This CDR3 is 16 amino acids long. The germline gives CDR1 SEHNR, CDR2 FQNEAQ (reference sequence). The CDR3 is CASRGEERSSSYEQYF. As DNA, the CDR3 is TGTGCCAGCAGGGGGGAGGAAAGGTCTTCATCCTACGAGCAGTACTTC.

The chain joins TRBV7-9 to TRBJ1-5, with TRBD1 matching 7 bases. This CDR3 comprises 18 residues. From germline, CDR1 is SEHNR and CDR2 FQNEAQ (reference sequence). The trim removed 4 bases at V and 6 bases at J, leaving 18 bases unmatched. The CDR3 loop is CASSSLDGQVSVGQPQHF. In DNA, the CDR3 is TGTGCCAGCAGCTCTTTAGACGGACAGGTTTCCGTCGGTCAGCCCCAGCATTTT.

The rearrangement uses TRBV10-3 and TRBJ2-1; weak D call: TRBD1 (6 bases). The V and J ends lost 6 bases and 7 bases respectively, with 10 bases between them. This CDR3 is built from 12 residues. The germline V gene encodes CDR1 ENHRY and CDR2 SYGVKD. This CDR3 is CAIRRTGNEQFF. CDR3 nucleotides: TGTGCCATCAGGCGAACAGGGAATGAGCAGTTCTTC.

J is TRBJ1-6 and V is TRBV10-2; D unclear. This CDR3 contains 14 residues. Germline CDR1 WSHSY, CDR2 SAAADI. V lost 3 bases and J lost 7, with 10 bases in between. The CDR3 DNA reads TGCGCCAGCAGTGAAACAGCCATGAATTCACCCCTCCACTTT. Residues: CASSETAMNSPLHF.

The sample holds one count of this clone. CDR3 coding DNA: TGTGCCAGCAGCTCCGGCGGTCAGCCCCAGCATTTT. It encodes CASSSGGQPQHF. The rearrangement links TRBV6-5 to TRBJ1-5; D gene ambiguous. Germline values: CDR1 MNHEY, CDR2 SVGAGI. This CDR3 contains 12 residues. Trimming took 6 bases from V and 6 from J, leaving 9 bases between them.

This clone was observed a few times. The chain couples TRBV5-1 to TRBJ1-5; possible D gene TRBD1, 5 bases. Germline V gene sequence: CDR1 SGHRS, CDR2 YFSETQ. V was cut by 0 bases and J by 2 bases, with 9 bases left in between. The CDR3 consists of 15 residues. The CDR3 here is CASSLDGGGNQPQHF. CDR3 coding DNA: TGCGCCAGCAGCTTGGATGGAGGGGGCAATCAGCCCCAGCATTTT.

CDR3 sequence (DNA): TGCGCCAGCAGCTCCTCCTTGGGCAGACCCACAGATACGCAGTATTTT. The encoded protein is CASSSSLGRPTDTQYF. V and J are TRBV5-1 and TRBJ2-3; D is unclear. Deletions cut 3 bases from V and 2 bases from J, with 16 bases between. CDR1 is SGHRS, CDR2 YFSETQ, per germline. This CDR3 region has 16 residues.

Notes on this clone: The same CDR3 can be traced to other DNA sequences in this sample. The genes are TRBV6-5 and TRBJ1-1; D is possibly TRBD1 (5 bases). This CDR3 has 13 residues. The germline V gene encodes CDR1 MNHEY and CDR2 SVGAGI. V was trimmed by 6 bases and J by 1 base, leaving 9 bases between them. DNA for the CDR3: TGTGCCAGCAGGCTTACAGGGAACACTGAAGCTTTCTTT. Translating gives CASRLTGNTEAFF.

The chain combines TRBV18 with TRBJ2-1; 9 positions match TRBD1. Germline trimming cut 5 bases from V and 5 bases from J; bases unmatched to any gene: 4. This CDR3 has 14 residues. Germline V CDR1 and CDR2: KGHSH, LQKENI. Here the CDR3 DNA reads TGTGCCAGCTCATCACAGGGGGCGAACAATGAGCAGTTCTTC. Encoded protein: CASSSQGANNEQFF.

V and J are TRBV29-1 and TRBJ1-5, with TRBD1 matching over 8 bases. Trimming took 2 bases from V and 4 from J; bases not matched to a gene: 1. Germline values: CDR1 SQVTM, CDR2 ANQGSEA. The CDR3 is made up of 13 amino acids. The CDR3 here is CSVEWDRNQPQHF. DNA of the CDR3: TGCAGCGTTGAATGGGACAGGAATCAGCCCCAGCATTTT.

The chain combines TRBV5-1 with TRBJ2-5; D remains ambiguous. Germline values: CDR1 SGHRS, CDR2 YFSETQ. The V and J ends lost 0 bases and 1 base respectively, with 7 bases between them. This CDR3 spans 14 amino acids. CDR3: CASSLVGSQETQYF. CDR3 bases: TGCGCCAGCAGCTTGGTTGGCAGCCAAGAGACCCAGTACTTC. The variable domain in full, completed from reference TRBV5-1 and TRBJ2-5, reads KAGVTQTPRYLIKTRGQQVTLSCSPISGHRSVSWYQQTPGQGLQFLFEYFSETQRNKGNFPGRFSGRQFSNSRSEMNVSTLELGDSALYLCASSLVGSQETQYFGPGTRLLVL.

The chain is built from TRBV7-8 and TRBJ1-2; TRBD1 matches 10 bases. The germline V gene has CDR1 SGHVS and CDR2 FQNEAQ. The CDR3 runs 14 residues. V gave up 3 bases and J gave up 7 bases; unmatched junction bases: 5. The CDR3 protein is CASSLNRDRGGYTF. The CDR3 nucleotides are TGTGCCAGCAGCTTGAATCGGGACAGGGGTGGCTACACCTTC.

V and J are TRBV6-6 and TRBJ2-1; D remains ambiguous. V lost 3 bases and J 3 bases, leaving 12 bases between the germline ends. Germline CDR1 is MNHNY and CDR2 is SVGAGI (reference sequence). This CDR3 is built from 15 residues. CDR3 DNA sequence: TGTGCCAGCAGTTATAGCACTCGGCTCTACAATGAGCAGTTCTTC. This gives the protein CASSYSTRLYNEQFF.